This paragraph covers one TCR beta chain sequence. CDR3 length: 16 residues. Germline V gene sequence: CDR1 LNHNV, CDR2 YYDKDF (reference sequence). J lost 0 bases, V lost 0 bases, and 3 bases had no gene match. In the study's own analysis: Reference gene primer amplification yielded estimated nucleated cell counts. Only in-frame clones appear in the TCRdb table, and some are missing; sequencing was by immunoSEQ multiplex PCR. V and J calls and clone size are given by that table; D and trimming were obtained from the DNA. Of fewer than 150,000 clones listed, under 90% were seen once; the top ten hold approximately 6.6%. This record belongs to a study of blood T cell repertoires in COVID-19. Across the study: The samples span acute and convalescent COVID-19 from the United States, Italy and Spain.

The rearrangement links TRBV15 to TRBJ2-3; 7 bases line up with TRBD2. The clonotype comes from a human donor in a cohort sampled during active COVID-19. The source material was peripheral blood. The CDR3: CATSRDQGGSTDTQYF. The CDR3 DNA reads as TGTGCCACCAGCAGAGATCAGGGAGGGAGCACAGATACGCAGTATTTT.